A selection of T cell receptor beta chains follows, all from one sample in a study of CD8 T cells in Susac syndrome. TCRdb redid the calling of the immunoSEQ multiplex PCR reads with MiXCR, one entry per CDR3 protein. This sample carries around 130,000 distinct CDR3 sequences, roughly 94% of them seen once, and the ten largest clones take approximately 0.12%. Material for sequencing was CD4+ T cells from PBMCs. These receptors were obtained from a human donor with multiple sclerosis. Each CDR3 is given with its conserved first and last residue. The order of the fields is V gene, J gene, clone size, D gene, CDR3 DNA, CDR3 protein. The D gene is left open where the match is weak. The listing skips clone size in some rows; elsewhere it reads once, few, many or a size class.

v_gene: TRBV4-2
j_gene: TRBJ2-2
abundance: -
d_gene: -
CDR3nt: TGTGCCAGCAGCACGGACAGAATCGGCGGGGAGCTGTTTTTT
CDR3aa: CASSTDRIGGELFF

v_gene: TRBV24-1
j_gene: TRBJ2-7
abundance: -
d_gene: TRBD1
CDR3nt: TGTGCCACCAGTGCCCCGACAGGGACCCACTACGAGCAGTACTTC
CDR3aa: CATSAPTGTHYEQYF

v_gene: TRBV15
j_gene: TRBJ2-7
abundance: -
d_gene: TRBD2
CDR3nt: TGTGCCACACAACTAGCGGGAGGTGGCTACGAGCAGTACTTC
CDR3aa: CATQLAGGGYEQYF

v_gene: TRBV27
j_gene: TRBJ1-2
abundance: -
d_gene: -
CDR3nt: TGTGCCAGCAGATCAATTCTACTACCTCCTAACTATGGCTACACCTTC
CDR3aa: CASRSILLPPNYGYTF

v_gene: TRBV18
j_gene: TRBJ1-2
abundance: -
d_gene: -
CDR3nt: TGTGCCAGCTCTCAACGGGTGACAGCCATAAGTGGCTATGGCTACACCTTC
CDR3aa: CASSQRVTAISGYGYTF

v_gene: TRBV11-2
j_gene: TRBJ2-7
abundance: -
d_gene: -
CDR3nt: TGTGCCAGCAGCTTAGGAGGCGGTTCCCAAACCTACGAGCAGTACTTC
CDR3aa: CASSLGGGSQTYEQYF

v_gene: TRBV10-3
j_gene: TRBJ2-7
abundance: -
d_gene: -
CDR3nt: TGTGCCATCAGCCCGGGGACGGCTAGCTCCTACGAGCAGTACTTC
CDR3aa: CAISPGTASSYEQYF

v_gene: TRBV9
j_gene: TRBJ1-1
abundance: -
d_gene: TRBD1
CDR3nt: TGTGCCAGCAGCAACCGGGACAGGGGGCCCGTGAACACTGAAGCTTTCTTT
CDR3aa: CASSNRDRGPVNTEAFF

v_gene: TRBV6-1
j_gene: TRBJ1-2
abundance: -
d_gene: TRBD1
CDR3nt: TGTGCCAGCAGTGGGGCAGGGGGGCATGGCTACACCTTC
CDR3aa: CASSGAGGHGYTF

v_gene: TRBV20-1
j_gene: TRBJ1-1
abundance: -
d_gene: TRBD1
CDR3nt: TGCAGTGCTAGGCGACAGGGCCGGAACACTGAAGCTTTCTTT
CDR3aa: CSARRQGRNTEAFF

v_gene: TRBV30
j_gene: TRBJ2-5
abundance: -
d_gene: TRBD1
CDR3nt: TGTGCCTGGAGTAGGGGGCTAACAGAGACCCAGTACTTC
CDR3aa: CAWSRGLTETQYF

v_gene: TRBV6-1
j_gene: TRBJ2-1
abundance: -
d_gene: -
CDR3nt: TGTGCCAGCAGTCCCCTAACGACCGAAGAGGGTGAGCAGTTCTTC
CDR3aa: CASSPLTTEEGEQFF

v_gene: TRBV7-2
j_gene: TRBJ1-3
abundance: -
d_gene: -
CDR3nt: TGTGCCAGCAGCTTTTCAGGGACTGAAAACACCATATATTTT
CDR3aa: CASSFSGTENTIYF

v_gene: TRBV20-1
j_gene: TRBJ2-3
abundance: -
d_gene: -
CDR3nt: TGCAGTGCTAGAGAGGAGGGGCTGGGTGCGCAGTATTTT
CDR3aa: CSAREEGLGAQYF

v_gene: TRBV10-3
j_gene: TRBJ1-2
abundance: -
d_gene: -
CDR3nt: TGTGCCATCAGAGCAGGAGCCTGGAACTATGGCTACACCTTC
CDR3aa: CAIRAGAWNYGYTF

v_gene: TRBV7-2
j_gene: TRBJ1-5
abundance: -
d_gene: -
CDR3nt: TGTGCCAGCAGCGAACCGGCCCTAAATCAGCCCCAGCATTTT
CDR3aa: CASSEPALNQPQHF

v_gene: TRBV19
j_gene: TRBJ1-1
abundance: -
d_gene: -
CDR3nt: TGTGCCAGCACATTCGACCCTAGGAACACTGAAGCTTTCTTT
CDR3aa: CASTFDPRNTEAFF

v_gene: TRBV29-1
j_gene: TRBJ2-2
abundance: -
d_gene: -
CDR3nt: TGCAGCGTTGCGAGTGGGGGCAGCGGGGAGCTGTTTTTT
CDR3aa: CSVASGGSGELFF

v_gene: TRBV10-3
j_gene: TRBJ2-2
abundance: -
d_gene: -
CDR3nt: TGTGCCACTTCACCCAACACCGGGGAGCTGTTTTTT
CDR3aa: CATSPNTGELFF

v_gene: TRBV20-1
j_gene: TRBJ2-5
abundance: -
d_gene: -
CDR3nt: TGCAGTGCCTATACCCCCCAGGGTCCCCAAGAGACCCAGTACTTC
CDR3aa: CSAYTPQGPQETQYF

v_gene: TRBV2
j_gene: TRBJ1-5
abundance: -
d_gene: -
CDR3nt: TGTGCCAGCAGTGAATATCTCGGTCAGCCCCAGCATTTT
CDR3aa: CASSEYLGQPQHF

v_gene: TRBV4-1
j_gene: TRBJ1-6
abundance: -
d_gene: -
CDR3nt: TGCGCCAGCAGCCACCTCCCAGGGGATAATTCACCCCTCCACTTT
CDR3aa: CASSHLPGDNSPLHF

v_gene: TRBV25-1
j_gene: TRBJ2-3
abundance: -
d_gene: TRBD2
CDR3nt: TGTGCCAGCAGTGGGATCCTACTAGCGGGGGCCAGGGTGGATACGCAGTATTTT
CDR3aa: CASSGILLAGARVDTQYF

v_gene: TRBV6-5
j_gene: TRBJ2-1
abundance: -
d_gene: -
CDR3nt: TGTGCCAGCAGTCCCCCTCGGGGGGCAGACAATGAGCAGTTCTTC
CDR3aa: CASSPPRGADNEQFF

v_gene: TRBV7-2
j_gene: TRBJ1-4
abundance: -
d_gene: -
CDR3nt: TGTGCCAGCAGCCCGCGGGGGATGGAAAAACTGTTTTTT
CDR3aa: CASSPRGMEKLFF

v_gene: TRBV15
j_gene: TRBJ1-4
abundance: -
d_gene: -
CDR3nt: TGTGCCACCGTGCGTGGGGGCGGCCAGGATGAAAAACTGTTTTTT
CDR3aa: CATVRGGGQDEKLFF

v_gene: TRBV7-9
j_gene: TRBJ1-1
abundance: -
d_gene: -
CDR3nt: TGTGCCAGCAGCGTTTTGTACGGGGAAGCTTTCTTT
CDR3aa: CASSVLYGEAFF

v_gene: TRBV12-3/TRBV12-4
j_gene: TRBJ2-1
abundance: -
d_gene: -
CDR3nt: TGTGCCAGCAGTTTAGACCCATGGGTTGTCTTC
CDR3aa: CASSLDPWVVF

v_gene: TRBV12-3/TRBV12-4
j_gene: TRBJ2-7
abundance: -
d_gene: TRBD1
CDR3nt: TGTGCCAGCAGTTCCGGGACAGGGCCTCCCTACGAGCAGTACTTC
CDR3aa: CASSSGTGPPYEQYF

v_gene: TRBV15
j_gene: TRBJ1-2
abundance: -
d_gene: -
CDR3nt: TGTGCCACCAGCAGAGCGTTAGGGCCCGACTATGGCTACACCTTC
CDR3aa: CATSRALGPDYGYTF

v_gene: TRBV29-1
j_gene: TRBJ2-7
abundance: -
d_gene: -
CDR3nt: TGCAGCGCGAGGGTCTCATCCCACGAGCAGTACTTC
CDR3aa: CSARVSSHEQYF

v_gene: TRBV6-5
j_gene: TRBJ2-3
abundance: -
d_gene: -
CDR3nt: TGTGCCAGCGGGTCCGGGACTCGGAGCGGGGATACGCAGTATTTT
CDR3aa: CASGSGTRSGDTQYF

v_gene: TRBV20-1
j_gene: TRBJ1-3
abundance: -
d_gene: -
CDR3nt: TGCAGTGCTAGCAGGACAGGAAACACCATATATTTT
CDR3aa: CSASRTGNTIYF

v_gene: TRBV10-3
j_gene: TRBJ1-2
abundance: -
d_gene: TRBD1
CDR3nt: TGTGCCATCAGACCCCCGGACAGGGGGGACTATGGCTACACCTTC
CDR3aa: CAIRPPDRGDYGYTF

v_gene: TRBV18
j_gene: TRBJ1-1
abundance: -
d_gene: -
CDR3nt: TGTGCCAGCTCAACAGTTAACACTGAAGCTTTCTTT
CDR3aa: CASSTVNTEAFF

v_gene: TRBV5-4
j_gene: TRBJ1-2
abundance: once
d_gene: -
CDR3nt: TGTGCCAGCAGCTACACAGGTCAGGTCGGCGGCTACACCTTC
CDR3aa: CASSYTGQVGGYTF

v_gene: TRBV18
j_gene: TRBJ2-7
abundance: -
d_gene: -
CDR3nt: TGTGCCAGCTCACTGGGACGGAGCTCCTACGAGCAGTACTTC
CDR3aa: CASSLGRSSYEQYF

v_gene: TRBV7-9
j_gene: TRBJ1-4
abundance: -
d_gene: -
CDR3nt: TGTGCCAGCAGCCACCCGCAGGGGAATGAAAAACTGTTTTTT
CDR3aa: CASSHPQGNEKLFF

v_gene: TRBV7-2
j_gene: TRBJ1-5
abundance: -
d_gene: -
CDR3nt: TGTGCCAGCAGCTTCAGGTTGAAGCCCCAGCATTTT
CDR3aa: CASSFRLKPQHF

v_gene: TRBV5-6
j_gene: TRBJ2-1
abundance: -
d_gene: TRBD1
CDR3nt: TGTGCCAGCAGCTTGTTCCGGACAGGGAGCAATGAGCAGTTCTTC
CDR3aa: CASSLFRTGSNEQFF

v_gene: TRBV7-2
j_gene: TRBJ2-1
abundance: -
d_gene: TRBD2
CDR3nt: TGTGCCAGCATCCACTTAGCGGGGGGGTACAATGAGCAGTTCTTC
CDR3aa: CASIHLAGGYNEQFF

v_gene: TRBV7-2
j_gene: TRBJ1-1
abundance: few
d_gene: -
CDR3nt: TGTGCCAGCAGTTTGGGGAGGAACACTGAAGCTTTCTTT
CDR3aa: CASSLGRNTEAFF

v_gene: TRBV27
j_gene: TRBJ1-2
abundance: -
d_gene: -
CDR3nt: TGTGCCAGCGGTCCGACCACTAGGGGGGGAGGGGTCTATGGCTACACCTTC
CDR3aa: CASGPTTRGGGVYGYTF

v_gene: TRBV7-2
j_gene: TRBJ1-6
abundance: -
d_gene: TRBD1
CDR3nt: TGTGCCAGCAGCGCGGGACAGGGAAATAATTCACCCCTCCACTTT
CDR3aa: CASSAGQGNNSPLHF

v_gene: TRBV29-1
j_gene: TRBJ2-4
abundance: -
d_gene: TRBD1
CDR3nt: TGCAGCGTTGAGTTGACAGGGACCATTCAGTACTTC
CDR3aa: CSVELTGTIQYF